Following are 23 T cell receptor beta chains from one sample sequenced in a study of blood T cell repertoires in COVID-19. Produced via immunoSEQ multiplex PCR; TCRdb's table is partial and in-frame only. The repertoire holds under 150,000 clones, with around nine tenths as singletons. What was sequenced was peripheral blood. These receptors all come from a human donor with active COVID-19. The donor label of this sample is uncertain.

The rearrangement joins TRBV7-2 to TRBJ2-1, with 8 bases matching TRBD2. The germline gives CDR1 SGHTA, CDR2 FQGNSA. CDR3 size: 17 residues. Trimming removed 3 bases from V and 4 bases from J; junction bases left unmatched: 11. The CDR3 DNA reads as TGTGCCAGCAGCTTTGACTCGCGGGGGGCCCTATACAATGAGCAGTTCTTC. Its translation is CASSFDSRGALYNEQFF.

V usage is TRBV5-1 and J usage is TRBJ1-2; D call uncertain. V was trimmed by 0 bases and J by 4 bases, leaving 13 bases between them. The CDR3 runs 15 residues. CDR1 and CDR2 (germline): SGHRS, YFSETQ. The CDR3 DNA sequence: TGCGCCAGCAGCTTGGACCCGGGAGAGATCTATGGCTACACCTTC. Its protein product is CASSLDPGEIYGYTF. Complete variable domain (other parts from reference TRBV5-1 and TRBJ1-2): KAGVTQTPRYLIKTRGQQVTLSCSPISGHRSVSWYQQTPGQGLQFLFEYFSETQRNKGNFPGRFSGRQFSNSRSEMNVSTLELGDSALYLCASSLDPGEIYGYTFGSGTRLTVV.

This chain connects TRBV7-8 to TRBJ2-1, with D perhaps TRBD1 (5 bases). CDR1 SGHVS and CDR2 FQNEAQ come from the germline V gene. CDR3 length: 16 residues. Trimming removed 4 bases from V and 4 bases from J, with 17 bases in between. This chain's CDR3 is CASSSIVRTPYNEQFF. CDR3 DNA: TGTGCCAGCAGCTCAATAGTCCGGACACCTTACAATGAGCAGTTCTTC.

The V call is TRBV4-1, the J call TRBJ1-3; no firm D call. CDR1 MGHRA and CDR2 YSYEKL come from the germline V gene. Trimming left V 0 bases short and J 5 bases short, with 11 bases between. The CDR3 runs 15 residues. The CDR3 sequence is CASSQDEGSRNTIYF. CDR3 bases: TGCGCCAGCAGCCAAGATGAGGGATCACGAAACACCATATATTTT.

This rearrangement joins TRBV7-2 to TRBJ2-1, with a weak D call TRBD2 (6 bases). The length of the CDR3 is 13 residues. Germline V gene sequence: CDR1 SGHTA, CDR2 FQGNSA. V was cut by 6 bases and J by 9 bases, with 15 bases left in between. CDR3 sequence: CASSRDSSGEQFF. CDR3 coding DNA: TGTGCCAGCAGTCGGGACTCATCGGGTGAGCAGTTCTTC.

The V and J genes are TRBV9 and TRBJ2-7; 9 bases align to TRBD1. V dropped 4 bases and J dropped 6; count of bases not matched to a gene: 8. The length of the CDR3 is 14 residues. From germline, CDR1 is SGDLS and CDR2 YYNGEE. CDR3 sequence reads: CASSRPGQGPEQYF. The CDR3 DNA sequence: TGTGCCAGCAGCCGACCGGGACAGGGACCCGAGCAGTACTTC.

This clone occurred once. The chain employs TRBV6-2 or TRBV6-3 and TRBJ1-2; D gene ambiguous. CDR3 length equals 14 residues. Trimming removed 3 bases at V and 4 bases at J, with 12 bases between. Germline-derived CDR1 and CDR2 are MNHEY and SVGEGT. The DNA of the CDR3 is TGTGCCAGCAGTTATCCCGCGGGGTTCTATGGCTACACCTTC. Translation gives CASSYPAGFYGYTF.

This chain joins TRBV18 and TRBJ1-1, with D possibly matching TRBD1 (5 bases). The V and J ends lost 5 bases and 6 bases respectively, with 13 bases between them. This CDR3 is built from 13 residues. CDR1 and CDR2 from the germline V gene are KGHSH and LQKENI. The CDR3 reads CASSEIQGAEAFF. The CDR3 region has the DNA TGTGCCAGCTCAGAGATCCAGGGTGCTGAAGCTTTCTTT.

The rearrangement joins TRBV18 to TRBJ2-3, with D perhaps matching TRBD2 (6 bases). V lost 2 bases, J lost 0 bases, and 12 bases lay in between. The CDR3 is 16 residues long. CDR1 is KGHSH and CDR2 is LQKENI in the germline V gene. The CDR3 region has the DNA TGTGCCAGCTCACCAATAGCGGACTATAGCACAGATACGCAGTATTTT. Its protein is CASSPIADYSTDTQYF.

This rearrangement joins TRBV18 to TRBJ2-2, with TRBD1 matching over 10 bases. V lost 4 bases and J lost 3; bases outside the gene matches: 8. The CDR3 is 17 amino acids. Germline V gene lookup returns CDR1 KGHSH and CDR2 LQKENI. The CDR3 loop is CASSQKTTGGDTGELFF. The CDR3 DNA sequence: TGTGCCAGCTCACAGAAAACGACAGGGGGCGACACCGGGGAGCTGTTTTTT.

The chain employs TRBV30 and TRBJ2-1, with 12 bases identical to TRBD2. Germline CDR1 reads GTSNPN; CDR2 reads SVGIG (reference sequence). Trimming cost V 5 bases and J 4 bases; bases outside gene matches: 6. The CDR3 extends over 15 amino acids. Written as DNA, the CDR3 is TGTGCCTGGGTAAATCTAGCGGGGGGGTACAATGAGCAGTTCTTC. This sequence encodes CAWVNLAGGYNEQFF.

The V call is TRBV5-1, the J call TRBJ2-2, with 7 bases aligning to TRBD1. The CDR3 totals 15 residues. Germline-derived CDR1 and CDR2 are SGHRS and YFSETQ. With 4 bases clipped from V and 4 bases from J, the junction kept 7 bases outside the gene matches. CDR3 protein: CASSPTTGITGELFF. DNA of the CDR3: TGCGCCAGCAGCCCGACGACAGGGATCACCGGGGAGCTGTTTTTT.

This clone was detected only once. The genes are TRBV28 and TRBJ1-2; D is undetermined. This CDR3 spans 13 amino acids. Trimming took 2 bases from V and 7 from J, leaving 11 bases between them. The germline CDR1 and CDR2 sequences are MDHEN and SYDVKM. This CDR3 reads CASSLNRVSGYTF. CDR3 coding DNA: TGTGCCAGCAGTTTAAATCGGGTCAGTGGCTACACCTTC.

The chain employs TRBV3-1 (or the pseudogene TRBV3-2) and TRBJ2-2; 7 positions agree with TRBD1. The CDR3 has 13 amino acids. With 4 bases clipped from V and 6 bases from J, the junction kept 2 bases outside the gene matches. Germline CDR1 and CDR2: LGHDT and YNNKEL (reference sequence). The CDR3 bases are TGTGCCAGCAGCCCCCAGGGGGCCGGGGAGCTGTTTTTT. Translated, it gives CASSPQGAGELFF.

This chain joins TRBV7-2 and TRBJ2-1; 7 positions match TRBD2. Germline assignment: CDR1 SGHTA and CDR2 FQGNSA. V gave up 1 base and J gave up 5 bases; unmatched junction bases: 8. CDR3 size: 16 residues. The CDR3 DNA sequence: TGTGCCAGCAGCTTAGTTTCAGGACTAGGGCACAATGAGCAGTTCTTC. Its translation: CASSLVSGLGHNEQFF.

The CDR3 DNA sequence: TGTGCCAGCAGCCTCGACAGGGGCACTCAGCCCCAGCATTTT. It codes for CASSLDRGTQPQHF. The chain employs TRBV5-4 and TRBJ1-5; 8 bases are a match to TRBD1. The CDR3 loop spans 14 amino acids. V shed 4 bases, J shed 6 bases, and the junction held 6 bases outside the gene matches. CDR1 and CDR2 (germline): SGHNT, YYREEE (reference sequence).

The chain has TRBV19 and TRBJ2-3; 10 bases map to TRBD1. V trimming: 9 bases; J trimming: 8 bases; junction bases outside the gene matches: 17. This CDR3 is 16 amino acids long. Germline CDR1 and CDR2: LNHDA and SQIVND (reference sequence). The CDR3 DNA is TGTGCCAGCGCCGCGGGACAGGGGCTCTTCACCGGTACGCAGTATTTT. Translation: CASAAGQGLFTGTQYF. The entire variable domain, with the rest obtained from reference TRBV19 and TRBJ2-3, is as follows: DGGITQSPKYLFRKEGQNVTLSCEQNLNHDAMYWYRQDPGQGLRLIYYSQIVNDFQKGDIAEGYSVSREKKESFPLTVTSAQKNPTAFYLCASAAGQGLFTGTQYFGPGTRLTVL.

The rearrangement joins TRBV19 to TRBJ1-3; tentatively, D is TRBD1 (5 bases). Deletions cut 10 bases from V and 0 bases from J, with 13 bases between. The CDR3 is 14 amino acids. Germline V gene data show CDR1 as LNHDA and CDR2 as SQIVND (reference sequence). CDR3 region: CATGGLSSGNTIYF. The CDR3 nucleotides read TGTGCCACGGGGGGTCTCAGCTCTGGAAACACCATATATTTT.

This sequence joins TRBV7-2 and TRBJ1-1; no reliable D call. Germline V gives CDR1 SGHTA, CDR2 FQGNSA. CDR3 size: 13 residues. V lost 5 bases and J lost 1, with 8 bases in between. The CDR3 DNA reads TGTGCCAGCAGCGTCCAAAAGAACACTGAAGCTTTCTTT. Protein sequence: CASSVQKNTEAFF. Full variable domain (remainder filled in from reference TRBV7-2 and TRBJ1-1): GAGVSQSPSNKVTEKGKDVELRCDPISGHTALYWYRQSLGQGLEFLIYFQGNSAPDKSGLPSDRFSAERTGGSVSTLTIQRTQQEDSAVYLCASSVQKNTEAFFGQGTRLTVV.

This clone was observed a single time. This chain uses TRBV4-3 with TRBJ2-7; TRBD2 matches 8 bases. V lost 3 bases to trimming and J lost 3 bases; unmatched junction nucleotides: 10. The germline V gene has CDR1 LGHNA and CDR2 YSLEER. The CDR3 runs 16 residues. The chain's CDR3 is CASSQGTGTRNYEQYF. The CDR3 DNA follows: TGCGCCAGCAGCCAGGGAACCGGGACTAGAAACTACGAGCAGTACTTC.

This rearrangement joins TRBV19 to TRBJ2-4; TRBD1 agrees at 8 bases. The CDR3 contains 16 residues. The V gene's germline CDR1 is LNHDA and CDR2 SQIVND (reference sequence). V was pared by 5 bases and J by 0 bases, with 6 bases of the junction left unmatched. The CDR3 region is CASSAGGAIAKNIQYF. The CDR3 nucleotides read TGTGCCAGTAGTGCAGGGGGCGCGATAGCCAAAAACATTCAGTACTTC.

The CDR3 DNA is TGTGCCACCAGCTCCAGGACAGGTAACACCGGGGAGCTGTTTTTT. Its translation: CATSSRTGNTGELFF. V usage is TRBV24-1 and J usage is TRBJ2-2; 7 bases match TRBD1. The CDR3 loop spans 15 amino acids. Unmatched junction bases numbered 6, after V lost 7 bases and J lost 2 bases. Germline V gives CDR1 KGHDR, CDR2 SFDVKD.

This rearrangement joins TRBV5-8 to TRBJ1-1; 8 nucleotides line up with TRBD1. J was trimmed by 3 bases and V by 4 bases; bases with no gene match: 5. CDR3 length: 14 amino acids. Per the germline V gene, CDR1 is SGHTS and CDR2 is YDEGEE. The CDR3 region has the DNA TGTGCCAGCAGCAGGGGACAGGTCGACACTGAAGCTTTCTTT. Its protein product is CASSRGQVDTEAFF.